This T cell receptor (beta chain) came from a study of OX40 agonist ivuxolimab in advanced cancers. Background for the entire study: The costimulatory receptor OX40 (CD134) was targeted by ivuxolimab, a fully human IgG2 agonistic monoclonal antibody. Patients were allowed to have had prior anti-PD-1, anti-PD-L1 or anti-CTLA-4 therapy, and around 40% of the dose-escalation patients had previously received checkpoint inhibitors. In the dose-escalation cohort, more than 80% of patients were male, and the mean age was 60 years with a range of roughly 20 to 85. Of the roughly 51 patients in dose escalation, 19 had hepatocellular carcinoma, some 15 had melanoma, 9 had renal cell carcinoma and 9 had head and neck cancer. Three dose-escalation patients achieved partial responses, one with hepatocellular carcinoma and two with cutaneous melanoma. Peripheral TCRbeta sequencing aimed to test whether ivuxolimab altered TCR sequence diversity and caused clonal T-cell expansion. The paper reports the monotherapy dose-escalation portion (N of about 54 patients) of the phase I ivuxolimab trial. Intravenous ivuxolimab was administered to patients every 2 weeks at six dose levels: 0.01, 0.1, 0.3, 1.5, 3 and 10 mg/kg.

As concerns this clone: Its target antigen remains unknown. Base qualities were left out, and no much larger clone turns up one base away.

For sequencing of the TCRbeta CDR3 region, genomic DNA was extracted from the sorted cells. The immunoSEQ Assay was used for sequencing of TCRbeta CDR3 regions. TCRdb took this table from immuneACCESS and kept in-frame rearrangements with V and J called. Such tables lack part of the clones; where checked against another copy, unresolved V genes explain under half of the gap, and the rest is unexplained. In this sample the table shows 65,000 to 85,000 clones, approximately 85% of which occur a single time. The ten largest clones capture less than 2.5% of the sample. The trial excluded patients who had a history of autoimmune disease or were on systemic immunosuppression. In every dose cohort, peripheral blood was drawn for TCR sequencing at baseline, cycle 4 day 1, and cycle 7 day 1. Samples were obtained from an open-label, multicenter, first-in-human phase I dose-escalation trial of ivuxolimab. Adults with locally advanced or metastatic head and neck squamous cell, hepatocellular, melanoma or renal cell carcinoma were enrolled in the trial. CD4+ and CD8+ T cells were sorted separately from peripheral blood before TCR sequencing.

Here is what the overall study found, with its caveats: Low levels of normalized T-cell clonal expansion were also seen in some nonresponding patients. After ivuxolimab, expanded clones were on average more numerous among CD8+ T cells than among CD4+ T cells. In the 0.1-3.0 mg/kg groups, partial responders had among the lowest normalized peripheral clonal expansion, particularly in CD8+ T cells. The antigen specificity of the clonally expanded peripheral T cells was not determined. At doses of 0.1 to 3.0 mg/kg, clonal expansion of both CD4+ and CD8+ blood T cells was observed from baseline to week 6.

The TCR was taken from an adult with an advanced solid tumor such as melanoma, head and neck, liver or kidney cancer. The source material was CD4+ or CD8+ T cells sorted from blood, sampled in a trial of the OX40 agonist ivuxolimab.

The CDR3 amino acid sequence is: CASSWAVSNTEAFF. In nucleotides, the sequence is TGTGCCAGCAGTTGGGCCGTCTCCAACACTGAAGCTTTCTTT. The V and J segments used are TRBV6-1 and TRBJ1-1; the D gene is not confidently resolved. The germline V gene provides CDR1 MNHNS and CDR2 SASEGT. The CDR3 spans 14 residues, from the cysteine through the phenylalanine. Only CDR3 DNA is held: 42 bases, read in frame from base 1. The V end loses 5 bases and the J end loses 2 bases, and a stretch of 12 bases separates them.